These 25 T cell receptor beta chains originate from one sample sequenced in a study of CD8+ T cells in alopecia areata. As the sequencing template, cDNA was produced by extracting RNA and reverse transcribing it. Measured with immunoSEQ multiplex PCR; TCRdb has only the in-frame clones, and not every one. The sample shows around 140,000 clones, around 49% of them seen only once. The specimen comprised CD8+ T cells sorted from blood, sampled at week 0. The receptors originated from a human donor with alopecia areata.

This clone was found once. The CDR3: CASSQEAGGYQPQHF. DNA of the CDR3: TGCGCCAGCAGCCAAGAAGCGGGGGGCTATCAGCCCCAGCATTTT. The V and J genes are TRBV4-3 and TRBJ1-5; D may be TRBD1 (6 bases). V lost 0 bases to trimming and J lost 5 bases, with 11 bases between them. Germline values: CDR1 LGHNA, CDR2 YSLEER. The CDR3 sequence is 15 residues long.

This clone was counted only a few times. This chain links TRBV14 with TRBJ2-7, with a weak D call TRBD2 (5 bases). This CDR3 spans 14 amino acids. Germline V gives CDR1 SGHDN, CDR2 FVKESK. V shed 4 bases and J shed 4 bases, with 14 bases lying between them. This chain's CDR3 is CASSPRSGLYEQYF. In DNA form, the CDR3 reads TGTGCCAGCAGCCCAAGGAGCGGTCTGTACGAGCAGTACTTC. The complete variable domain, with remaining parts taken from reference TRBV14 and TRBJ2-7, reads EAGVTQFPSHSVIEKGQTVTLRCDPISGHDNLYWYRRVMGKEIKFLLHFVKESKQDESGMPNNRFLAERTGGTYSTLKVQPAELEDSGVYFCASSPRSGLYEQYFGPGTRLTVT.

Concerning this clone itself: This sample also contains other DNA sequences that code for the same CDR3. The chain's CDR3 is CASSFQETQYF. Written as DNA, the CDR3 is TGTGCCAGCAGCTTTCAAGAGACCCAGTACTTC. V gene TRBV11-2 combines with J gene TRBJ2-5; D unresolved. The V gene lost 3 bases and the J gene lost 2 bases, with 1 base spanning the gap. The CDR3 sequence is 11 residues long. Germline CDR1 is SGHAT and CDR2 is FQNNGV.

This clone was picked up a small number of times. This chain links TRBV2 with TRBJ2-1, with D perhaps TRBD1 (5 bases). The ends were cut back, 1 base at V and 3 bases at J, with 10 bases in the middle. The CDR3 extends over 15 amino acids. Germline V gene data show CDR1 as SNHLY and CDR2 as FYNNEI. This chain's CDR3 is CASSEGGDYYNEQFF. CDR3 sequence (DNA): TGTGCCAGCAGTGAAGGGGGCGATTACTACAATGAGCAGTTCTTC.

DNA of the CDR3: TGTGCCAGCAGCACACCCGTTCTGGCTAGCGGGGGAACAGATACGCAGTATTTT. Its protein is CASSTPVLASGGTDTQYF. The V gene is TRBV13, the J gene TRBJ2-3, with 10 bases identical to TRBD2. V was pared by 5 bases and J by 3 bases, with 14 bases of the junction left unmatched. The CDR3 covers 18 residues. Germline CDR1 and CDR2: PRHDT and FYEKMQ (reference sequence).

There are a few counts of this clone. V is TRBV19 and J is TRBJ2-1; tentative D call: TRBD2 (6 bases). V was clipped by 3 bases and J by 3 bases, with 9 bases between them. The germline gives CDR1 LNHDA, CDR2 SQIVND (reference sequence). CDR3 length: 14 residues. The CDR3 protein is CASSMGLLYNEQFF. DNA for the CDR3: TGTGCCAGTAGTATGGGACTGCTCTACAATGAGCAGTTCTTC. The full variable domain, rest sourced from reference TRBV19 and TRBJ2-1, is DGGITQSPKYLFRKEGQNVTLSCEQNLNHDAMYWYRQDPGQGLRLIYYSQIVNDFQKGDIAEGYSVSREKKESFPLTVTSAQKNPTAFYLCASSMGLLYNEQFFGPGTRLTVL.

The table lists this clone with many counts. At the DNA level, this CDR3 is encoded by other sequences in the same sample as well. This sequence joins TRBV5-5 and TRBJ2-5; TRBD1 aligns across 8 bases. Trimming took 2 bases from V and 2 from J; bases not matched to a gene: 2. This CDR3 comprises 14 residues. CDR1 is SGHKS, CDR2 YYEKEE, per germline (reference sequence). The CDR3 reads CASSFGDRQETQYF. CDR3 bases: TGTGCCAGCAGCTTCGGGGACAGGCAAGAGACCCAGTACTTC.

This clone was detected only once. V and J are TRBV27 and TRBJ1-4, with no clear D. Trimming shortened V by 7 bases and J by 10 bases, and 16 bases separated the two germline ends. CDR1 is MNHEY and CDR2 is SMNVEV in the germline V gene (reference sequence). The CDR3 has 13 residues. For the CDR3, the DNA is TGTGCCAGCACTCACGACGGCGGAGGAAAACTGTTTTTT. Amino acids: CASTHDGGGKLFF.

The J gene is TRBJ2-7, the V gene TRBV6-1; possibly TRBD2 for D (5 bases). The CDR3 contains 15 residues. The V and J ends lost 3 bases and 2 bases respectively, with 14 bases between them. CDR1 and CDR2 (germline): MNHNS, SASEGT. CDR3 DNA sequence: TGTGCCAGCAGTGACCCTCCCCCGGGGACCTACGAGCAGTACTTC. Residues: CASSDPPPGTYEQYF.

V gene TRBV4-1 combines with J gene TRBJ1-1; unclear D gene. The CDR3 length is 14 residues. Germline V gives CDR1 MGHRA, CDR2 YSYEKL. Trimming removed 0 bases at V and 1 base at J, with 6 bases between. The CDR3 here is CASSQDTENTEAFF. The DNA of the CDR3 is TGCGCCAGCAGCCAAGATACGGAGAACACTGAAGCTTTCTTT.

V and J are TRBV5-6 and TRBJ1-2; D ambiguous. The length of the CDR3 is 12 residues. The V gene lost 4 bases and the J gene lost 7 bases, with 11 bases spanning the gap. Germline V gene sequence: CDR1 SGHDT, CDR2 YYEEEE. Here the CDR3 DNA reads TGTGCCAGCAGCCCAGGTGTTGTTGGCTACACCTTC. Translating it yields CASSPGVVGYTF.

In nucleotides, the CDR3 is TGTGCCAGTAGTATGGGTTTCTCTGGGGCCAACGTCCTGACTTTC. It yields the protein CASSMGFSGANVLTF. This chain connects TRBV19 to TRBJ2-6; D gene uncertain. V was trimmed by 3 bases and J by 0 bases, leaving 6 bases between them. The CDR3 contains 15 residues. Germline V gene sequence: CDR1 LNHDA, CDR2 SQIVND (reference sequence).

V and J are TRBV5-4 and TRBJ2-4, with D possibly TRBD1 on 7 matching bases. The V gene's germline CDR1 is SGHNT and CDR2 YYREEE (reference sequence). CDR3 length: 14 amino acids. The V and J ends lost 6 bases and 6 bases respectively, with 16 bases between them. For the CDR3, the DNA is TGTGCCAGCACCCAGGGGGGAATCGGAAACATTCAGTACTTC. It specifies CASTQGGIGNIQYF.

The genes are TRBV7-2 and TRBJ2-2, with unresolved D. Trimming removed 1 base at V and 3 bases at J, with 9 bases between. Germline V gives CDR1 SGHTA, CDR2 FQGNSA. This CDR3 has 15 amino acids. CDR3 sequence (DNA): TGTGCCAGCAGCTTAGAATCTTACGACACCGGGGAGCTGTTTTTT. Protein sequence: CASSLESYDTGELFF.

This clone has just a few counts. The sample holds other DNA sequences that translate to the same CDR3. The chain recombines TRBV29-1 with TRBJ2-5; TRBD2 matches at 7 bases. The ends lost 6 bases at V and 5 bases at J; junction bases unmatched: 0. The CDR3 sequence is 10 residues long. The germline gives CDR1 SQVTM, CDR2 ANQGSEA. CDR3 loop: CSVGGETQYF. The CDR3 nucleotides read TGCAGCGTGGGAGGGGAGACCCAGTACTTC.

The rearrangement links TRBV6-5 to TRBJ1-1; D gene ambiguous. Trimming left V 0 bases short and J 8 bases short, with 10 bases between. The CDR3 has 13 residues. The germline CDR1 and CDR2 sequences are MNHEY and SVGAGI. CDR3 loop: CASSYSLGLEAFF. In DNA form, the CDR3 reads TGTGCCAGCAGTTACTCGCTCGGGCTGGAAGCTTTCTTT.

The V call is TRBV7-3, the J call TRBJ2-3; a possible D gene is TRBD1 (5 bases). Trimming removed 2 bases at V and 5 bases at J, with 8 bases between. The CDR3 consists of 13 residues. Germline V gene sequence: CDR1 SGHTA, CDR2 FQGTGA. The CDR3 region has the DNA TGTGCCAGCAGCTTAGAAGGGGTAGATACGCAGTATTTT. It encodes CASSLEGVDTQYF.

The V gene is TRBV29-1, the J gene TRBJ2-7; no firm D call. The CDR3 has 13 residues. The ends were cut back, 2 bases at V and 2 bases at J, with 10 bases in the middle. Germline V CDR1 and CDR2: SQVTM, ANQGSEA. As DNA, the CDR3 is TGCAGCGTTGAATTGGTCGGAACCTACGAGCAGTACTTC. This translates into CSVELVGTYEQYF.

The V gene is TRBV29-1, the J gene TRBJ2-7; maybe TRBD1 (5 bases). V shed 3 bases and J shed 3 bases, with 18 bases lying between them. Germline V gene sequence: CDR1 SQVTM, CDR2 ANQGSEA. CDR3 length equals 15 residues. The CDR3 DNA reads TGCAGCGTTGATGGGGTAGGGGATGGCGTCTACGAGCAGTACTTC. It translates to CSVDGVGDGVYEQYF.

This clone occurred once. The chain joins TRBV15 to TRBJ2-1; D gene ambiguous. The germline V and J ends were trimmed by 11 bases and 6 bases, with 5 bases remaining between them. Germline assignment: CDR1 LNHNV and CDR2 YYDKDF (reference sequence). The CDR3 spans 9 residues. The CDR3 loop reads CAVGNEQFF. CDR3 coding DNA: TGTGCCGTTGGCAATGAGCAGTTCTTC.

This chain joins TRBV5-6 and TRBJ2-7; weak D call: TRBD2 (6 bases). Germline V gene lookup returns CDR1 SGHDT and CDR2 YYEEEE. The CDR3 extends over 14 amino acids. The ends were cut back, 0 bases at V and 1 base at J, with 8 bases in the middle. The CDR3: CASSLGDSSYEQYF. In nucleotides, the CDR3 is TGTGCCAGCAGCTTGGGGGACTCTTCCTACGAGCAGTACTTC.

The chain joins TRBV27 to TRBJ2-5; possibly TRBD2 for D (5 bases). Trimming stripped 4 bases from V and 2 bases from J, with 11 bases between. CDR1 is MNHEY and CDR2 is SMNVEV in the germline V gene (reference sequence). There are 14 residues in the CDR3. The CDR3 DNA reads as TGTGCCAGCAGTTCCAGGCTAGCTCAAGAGACCCAGTACTTC. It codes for CASSSRLAQETQYF.

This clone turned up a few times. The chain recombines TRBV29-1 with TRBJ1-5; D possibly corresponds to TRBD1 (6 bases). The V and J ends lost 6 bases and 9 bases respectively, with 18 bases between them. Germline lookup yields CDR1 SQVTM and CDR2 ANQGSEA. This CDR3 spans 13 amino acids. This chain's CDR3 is CSVAADSSLPQHF. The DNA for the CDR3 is TGCAGCGTCGCGGCGGACAGCTCACTGCCCCAGCATTTT.

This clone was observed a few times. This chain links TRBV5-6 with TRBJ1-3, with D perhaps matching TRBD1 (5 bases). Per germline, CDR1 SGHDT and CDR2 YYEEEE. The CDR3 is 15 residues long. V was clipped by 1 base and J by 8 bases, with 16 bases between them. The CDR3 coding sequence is TGTGCCAGCAGCTTGCCCCCGGGGACCGGAGACACCATATATTTT. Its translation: CASSLPPGTGDTIYF.

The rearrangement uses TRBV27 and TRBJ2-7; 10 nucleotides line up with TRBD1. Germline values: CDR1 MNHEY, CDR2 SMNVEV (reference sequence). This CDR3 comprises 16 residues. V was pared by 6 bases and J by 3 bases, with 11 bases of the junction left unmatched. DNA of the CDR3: TGTGCCAGCAGCTCATCTCCCGGGACAGGGGTCTACGAGCAGTACTTC. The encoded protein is CASSSSPGTGVYEQYF.